This is a list of T cell receptor beta chains from one sample in a study of T cells in Graves' hyperthyroidism and ophthalmopathy. TCRdb ran MiXCR on the multiplex PCR reads and lists one entry per CDR3 protein. The sample yields around 620,000 distinct CDR3 sequences, roughly 50% seen once. Material: peripheral blood or thyroid tissue (not recorded which). These receptor sequences come from an adult woman with Graves' disease, either hyperthyroidism or ophthalmopathy (not recorded which). Both conserved end residues are part of each CDR3. Each record gives: V gene, J gene, CDR3 protein.

v_gene: TRBV15
j_gene: TRBJ2-3
CDR3aa: CATSRDPEGAADTQYF

v_gene: TRBV12-3/TRBV12-4
j_gene: TRBJ1-1
CDR3aa: CASSLRGADKAFF

v_gene: TRBV2
j_gene: TRBJ1-1
CDR3aa: CASSLRHTGTEAFF

v_gene: TRBV15
j_gene: TRBJ2-1
CDR3aa: CATNRGLGNNEQFF

v_gene: TRBV7-2
j_gene: TRBJ2-7
CDR3aa: CASSLDLAGGYEQYF

v_gene: TRBV2
j_gene: TRBJ1-1
CDR3aa: CASSAGAGTEAFF

v_gene: TRBV7-2
j_gene: TRBJ2-7
CDR3aa: CASSTTGTGGYEQYF

v_gene: TRBV7-2
j_gene: TRBJ2-2
CDR3aa: CASSLTYEKRELFF

v_gene: TRBV12-3/TRBV12-4
j_gene: TRBJ2-7
CDR3aa: CASSLTNAGGLYEQHF

v_gene: TRBV10-3
j_gene: TRBJ1-2
CDR3aa: CAISDGGINYGYTF

v_gene: TRBV3-1
j_gene: TRBJ2-7
CDR3aa: CASSQEAEQYF

v_gene: TRBV5-1
j_gene: TRBJ1-1
CDR3aa: CASSLEGVSAEAFF

v_gene: TRBV12-3/TRBV12-4
j_gene: TRBJ2-7
CDR3aa: CASSSNTSGRREQYF

v_gene: TRBV2
j_gene: TRBJ2-2
CDR3aa: CASSVLKDTGELFF

v_gene: TRBV10-3
j_gene: TRBJ1-1
CDR3aa: CAQEAALNTLF

v_gene: TRBV20-1
j_gene: TRBJ1-2
CDR3aa: CSASPGSWDGYTF

v_gene: TRBV5-6
j_gene: TRBJ2-7
CDR3aa: CASSFLGHVDEQYF

v_gene: TRBV6-6
j_gene: TRBJ2-7
CDR3aa: CASTLSVRTGNEQYF

v_gene: TRBV4-1
j_gene: TRBJ2-6
CDR3aa: CASSVIGSSGANVLTF

v_gene: TRBV9
j_gene: TRBJ2-2
CDR3aa: CASSSGGGWSGELFF

v_gene: TRBV12-3/TRBV12-4
j_gene: TRBJ1-5
CDR3aa: CASTQQGSEPQHF

v_gene: TRBV7-2
j_gene: TRBJ1-1
CDR3aa: CASSLAGGTGSAFF